Each of the 13 T cell receptor beta chains below was sequenced from the same sample in a study of cytomegalovirus exposure and HLA in healthy donors. It was with 60 Vbeta and 13 Jbeta primers that the PCR ran. Sequencing used immunoSEQ multiplex PCR; TCRdb keeps in-frame clones, though not all of them. The table includes under 200,000 clones, 75% to 80% detected once. Source material: PBMCs. These receptors all come from a man aged 45-60 years in good health and CMV-seropositive.

This clone was counted a few times. The rearrangement uses TRBV7-6 and TRBJ1-1, with TRBD1 as a possible D gene (5 bases). The V end was cut by 5 bases, the J end by 4 bases, with 17 bases between. CDR3 length: 15 amino acids. In germline, CDR1 is SGHVS, CDR2 FNYEAQ. As DNA, the CDR3 is TGTGCCAGCAGCCGCCCAGGCGGGGCTGTCACTGAAGCTTTCTTT. Translated, it gives CASSRPGGAVTEAFF.

About this clone itself: This sample also contains other DNA sequences that code for the same CDR3. CDR3: CASSLSLAGDTGELFF. CDR3 nucleotides: TGTGCCAGCAGTTTAAGCCTAGCGGGGGACACCGGGGAGCTGTTTTTT. This sequence joins TRBV6-5 and TRBJ2-2; 10 positions agree with TRBD2. There are 16 residues in the CDR3. Germline V gene lookup returns CDR1 MNHEY and CDR2 SVGAGI. V dropped 4 bases and J dropped 3; count of bases not matched to a gene: 5.

The count of this clone is one. The V and J genes are TRBV5-8 and TRBJ1-5; no clear D gene. V dropped 1 base and J dropped 4 bases, with 6 bases sitting between them. CDR3 length: 13 amino acids. Germline assignment: CDR1 SGHTS and CDR2 YDEGEE. This chain's CDR3 is CASSLFRNQPQHF. DNA for the CDR3: TGTGCCAGCAGCTTGTTCCGGAATCAGCCCCAGCATTTT.

V is TRBV4-3 and J is TRBJ1-4; D is possibly TRBD1 (6 bases). Germline CDR1 and CDR2: LGHNA and YSLEER. This CDR3 has 14 amino acids. The ends were cut back, 4 bases at V and 12 bases at J, with 18 bases in the middle. This CDR3 reads CASSLSVQGSELFF. CDR3 sequence (DNA): TGCGCCAGCAGCCTCTCGGTACAGGGCTCCGAACTGTTTTTT.

DNA of the CDR3: TGTGCCAGCAGCTTAGGTCTTTCGGTTAACTATGGCTACACCTTC. Protein sequence: CASSLGLSVNYGYTF. V gene TRBV11-2 combines with J gene TRBJ1-2; D is undetermined. Trimming took 1 base from V and 1 from J, leaving 10 bases between them. Germline values: CDR1 SGHAT, CDR2 FQNNGV. The CDR3 has 15 amino acids.

This clone showed up just once. The chain combines TRBV28 with TRBJ2-1; 9 bases align to TRBD2. V gave up 5 bases and J gave up 0 bases; unmatched junction bases: 5. The CDR3 loop spans 16 amino acids. Germline V gene sequence: CDR1 MDHEN, CDR2 SYDVKM. The CDR3 loop reads CASSTISGSSYNEQFF. The CDR3 DNA follows: TGTGCCAGCAGTACCATTAGCGGGAGCTCCTACAATGAGCAGTTCTTC.

The chain has TRBV4-3 and TRBJ2-7; D is ambiguous. Per the germline V gene, CDR1 is LGHNA and CDR2 is YSLEER. Deletions cut 0 bases from V and 3 bases from J, with 9 bases between. CDR3 length: 14 residues. For the CDR3, the DNA is TGCGCCAGCAGCCAAGAATTGGGCAGCTACGAGCAGTACTTC. This gives the protein CASSQELGSYEQYF.

J is TRBJ2-1 and V is TRBV11-2, with D perhaps TRBD2 (6 bases). V lost 5 bases and J lost 3, with 11 bases in between. The CDR3 consists of 14 residues. Looked up from germline, CDR1 is SGHAT and CDR2 is FQNNGV. Written as DNA, the CDR3 is TGTGCCAGCAGCCTGGGACTCGTCTACAATGAGCAGTTCTTC. Its protein is CASSLGLVYNEQFF.

The chain uses TRBV6-5 and TRBJ2-5, with a possible D match to TRBD2 (5 bases). Germline V CDR1 and CDR2: MNHEY, SVGAGI. The CDR3 spans 13 residues. V was shortened by 6 bases and J by 5 bases, with 13 bases between the two germline ends. As DNA, the CDR3 is TGTGCCAGCAGCCGGCGGAGAGGGGAGACCCAGTACTTC. Amino acids: CASSRRRGETQYF.

This chain links TRBV5-4 with TRBJ1-4, with a weak D call TRBD1 (5 bases). This CDR3 is 15 amino acids long. Germline CDR1 is SGHNT and CDR2 is YYREEE (reference sequence). Trimming removed 0 bases at V and 4 bases at J, with 10 bases between. In nucleotides, the CDR3 is TGTGCCAGCAGCTTGGGGGGCAGGGTTAATGAAAAACTGTTTTTT. Protein sequence: CASSLGGRVNEKLFF.

The J gene is TRBJ2-6, the V gene TRBV2; D is undetermined. The CDR3 contains 17 residues. The V and J ends lost 2 bases and 4 bases respectively, with 15 bases between them. CDR1 and CDR2 from the germline V gene are SNHLY and FYNNEI. The CDR3 DNA follows: TGTGCCAGCAGTGAATCGAGCAAAACCCTCGGGGCCAACGTCCTGACTTTC. Its translation is CASSESSKTLGANVLTF.

The chain is built from TRBV5-5 and TRBJ2-4; 7 bases agree with TRBD1. CDR1 is SGHKS, CDR2 YYEKEE, per germline (reference sequence). Trimming at V came to 5 bases and at J to 7 bases, leaving 9 bases not matched to a gene. The CDR3 has 14 amino acids. In DNA, the CDR3 is TGTGCCAGCAGTTTCGACAGGGTCCGGAACATTCAGTACTTC. This gives the protein CASSFDRVRNIQYF. Supplemented by reference TRBV5-5 and TRBJ2-4, the full variable domain reads DAGVTQSPTHLIKTRGQQVTLRCSPISGHKSVSWYQQVLGQGPQFIFQYYEKEERGRGNFPDRFSARQFPNYSSELNVNALLLGDSALYLCASSFDRVRNIQYFGAGTRLSVL.

The chain employs TRBV7-3 and TRBJ2-7; possibly TRBD2 for D (5 bases). Germline values: CDR1 SGHTA, CDR2 FQGTGA. This CDR3 spans 15 amino acids. V shed 5 bases and J shed 0 bases, with 14 bases lying between them. The CDR3 spells CASSLASQSSYEQYF. Here the CDR3 DNA reads TGTGCCAGCAGCCTAGCTAGCCAAAGCTCCTACGAGCAGTACTTC. Filled out from reference TRBV7-3 and TRBJ2-7, the complete variable domain reads GAGVSQTPSNKVTEKGKYVELRCDPISGHTALYWYRQSLGQGPEFLIYFQGTGAADDSGLPNDRFFAVRPEGSVSTLKIQRTERGDSAVYLCASSLASQSSYEQYFGPGTRLTVT.